These T cell receptor beta chains were read from a single sample in a study of blood T cell repertoires in COVID-19. Here immunoSEQ multiplex PCR was the method, and the copy in TCRdb shows in-frame clones only, minus some. This sample carries 100,000 to 150,000 clones, over 70% of them seen once, and the ten largest clones take around 4.1%. Sequencing was performed on peripheral blood. These receptors originate from a woman in her forties or fifties with acute or convalescent COVID-19. The CDR3 runs from the conserved cysteine through the conserved F or W. D genes are given only for firm matches. Clone size is not always given. Where it is, it says once, few, many or a class for expanded clones.

14	TRBV7-2	.	.	TRBJ2-7	CASSPSPGYDEQYF	TGTGCCAGCAGTCCTAGTCCGGGATACGACGAGCAGTACTTC
15	TRBV7-9	.	TRBD2	TRBJ2-1	CASSQGGLADNEQFF	TGTGCCAGCAGCCAGGGGGGACTAGCGGACAATGAGCAGTTCTTC
16	TRBV5-1	.	TRBD2	TRBJ2-4	CASSLVGGAAKNIQYF	TGCGCCAGCAGCTTAGTCGGGGGGGCGGCCAAAAACATTCAGTACTTC
16	TRBV5-6	.	TRBD2	TRBJ2-2	CASSLASGGFTGELFF	TGTGCCAGCAGCTTGGCGTCGGGGGGGTTCACCGGGGAGCTGTTTTTT
14	TRBV27	.	TRBD1	TRBJ1-6	CASSVQGGHSPLHF	TGTGCCAGCAGTGTTCAGGGGGGCCATTCACCCCTCCACTTT
14	TRBV5-1	.	.	TRBJ1-2	CASSQGRTNYGYTF	TGCGCCAGCAGTCAGGGGAGAACTAACTATGGCTACACCTTC
14	TRBV6-6	.	.	TRBJ2-5	CASSFGGAQETQYF	TGTGCCAGCAGTTTTGGTGGGGCTCAAGAGACCCAGTACTTC
17	TRBV4-1	many	TRBD1	TRBJ2-7	CASSRRFPGQGQHEQYF	TGCGCCAGCAGCCGCCGTTTCCCCGGACAGGGACAACACGAGCAGTACTTC
15	TRBV27	.	.	TRBJ1-2	CASSATTDRRYGYTF	TGTGCCAGCAGTGCCACAACAGACAGACGATATGGCTACACCTTC
17	TRBV5-5	.	TRBD2	TRBJ2-5	CASSLEAWTSRFETQYF	TGTGCCAGCAGCTTGGAGGCGTGGACTAGTAGGTTTGAGACCCAGTACTTC
13	TRBV7-9	.	.	TRBJ1-3	CASSFISGNTIYF	TGTGCCAGCAGCTTCATCTCTGGAAACACCATATATTTT
17	TRBV4-1	.	TRBD2	TRBJ2-1	CASSHPSGLAGDNEQFF	TGCGCCAGCAGCCACCCCTCCGGGCTAGCGGGGGACAATGAGCAGTTCTTC
13	TRBV11-2	.	.	TRBJ1-5	CASSAYSNQPQHF	TGTGCCAGCAGCGCGTATAGCAATCAGCCCCAGCATTTT
16	TRBV4-2	.	TRBD1	TRBJ2-3	CASSQGGTGGLDTQYF	TGTGCCAGCAGCCAAGGAGGTACAGGGGGCCTGGATACGCAGTATTTT
11	TRBV2	.	.	TRBJ1-6	CASSLDSSLHF	TGTGCCAGCAGTCTAGACAGTTCCCTCCACTTT
16	TRBV19	.	.	TRBJ2-7	CASSIDPSLVPYEQYF	TGTGCCAGTAGTATAGATCCTAGTCTAGTCCCCTACGAGCAGTACTTC
14	TRBV5-4	.	.	TRBJ1-1	CASSLGRVNTEAFF	TGTGCCAGCAGCTTGGGGAGGGTGAACACTGAAGCTTTCTTT
13	TRBV11-3	.	TRBD2	TRBJ2-7	CASSLVAGGEQYF	TGTGCCAGCAGCTTGGTAGCGGGCGGGGAGCAGTACTTC
13	TRBV30	.	.	TRBJ1-2	CAWNRRGGYGYTF	TGTGCCTGGAATCGAAGGGGTGGCTATGGCTACACCTTC
15	TRBV2	.	TRBD1	TRBJ2-2	CASTLGQASTGELFF	TGTGCCAGCACCTTGGGACAGGCGAGCACCGGGGAGCTGTTTTTT
14	TRBV6-5	.	TRBD2	TRBJ2-3	CASKAGPRTDTQYF	TGTGCCAGCAAAGCGGGACCAAGGACAGATACGCAGTATTTT
15	TRBV9	.	.	TRBJ1-2	CASSVMGSINYGYTF	TGTGCCAGCAGCGTAATGGGGAGTATTAACTATGGCTACACCTTC
11	TRBV7-9	.	.	TRBJ1-1	CASSTGTEAFF	TGTGCCTCATCGACAGGTACTGAAGCTTTCTTT
16	TRBV7-7	.	.	TRBJ2-1	CASSLAPGLLVDEQFF	TGTGCTAGCAGCTTAGCGCCTGGGCTTTTGGTTGACGAGCAGTTCTTC
15	TRBV5-5	.	.	TRBJ2-1	CASSLSLVSYNEQFF	TGTGCCAGCAGCTTGAGCCTAGTATCCTACAATGAGCAGTTCTTC
15	TRBV11-2	.	.	TRBJ1-1	CASSQTQNRNTEAFF	TGTGCCAGCAGCCAAACCCAGAACAGGAACACTGAAGCTTTCTTT
15	TRBV5-1	.	.	TRBJ2-7	CASSPTDFSSYEQYF	TGCGCCAGCAGTCCGACAGATTTTAGCTCCTACGAGCAGTACTTC
11	TRBV6-5	few	.	TRBJ1-2	CASRQGFGYTF	TGTGCCAGCAGGCAGGGTTTTGGCTACACCTTC
16	TRBV19	.	.	TRBJ1-2	CASSIGAGMGANGYTF	TGTGCCAGTAGTATAGGGGCCGGGATGGGGGCCAATGGCTACACCTTC
12	TRBV28	few	.	TRBJ2-3	CASRSFTDTQYF	TGTGCCAGCAGAAGCTTCACAGATACGCAGTATTTT
16	TRBV9	.	TRBD2	TRBJ2-3	CASSGKSGGFTDTQYF	TGTGCCAGCAGCGGCAAGAGCGGGGGGTTCACAGATACGCAGTATTTT
15	TRBV6-5	.	TRBD1	TRBJ1-4	CASSYLGQGNEKLFF	TGTGCCAGCAGTTACCTCGGACAGGGTAATGAAAAACTGTTTTTT
14	TRBV6-5	.	.	TRBJ2-2	CASRTDGETGELFF	TGTGCCAGCAGGACGGACGGGGAGACCGGGGAGCTGTTTTTT
18	TRBV27	.	TRBD2	TRBJ2-2	CASSRMPGLAVNTGELFF	TGTGCCAGCAGTAGAATGCCGGGACTAGCGGTTAACACCGGGGAGCTGTTTTTT
14	TRBV7-3	.	.	TRBJ2-2	CASSSTPNTGELFF	TGTGCCAGCAGCTCGACACCCAACACCGGGGAGCTGTTTTTT
16	TRBV5-6	few	TRBD1	TRBJ2-5	CASSRDRGNVQETQYF	TGTGCCAGCAGCCGGGACAGGGGGAATGTCCAAGAGACCCAGTACTTC
15	TRBV6-9	once	.	TRBJ1-1	CASSYLGGELTEAFF	TGTGCCAGCAGTTATTTAGGGGGGGAGTTGACTGAAGCTTTCTTT
15	TRBV6-5	.	TRBD2	TRBJ2-2	CASTLWSGGAGELFF	TGTGCCAGCACCCTGTGGAGCGGGGGGGCCGGGGAGCTGTTTTTT
13	TRBV5-1	.	.	TRBJ1-1	CASSLEAELEAFF	TGCGCCAGCAGCTTGGAAGCGGAGCTTGAAGCTTTCTTT
17	TRBV11-2	once	TRBD1	TRBJ1-4	CASRTGTGAMGNEKLFF	TGTGCCAGCAGAACCGGGACAGGGGCTATGGGGAATGAAAAACTGTTTTTT
14	TRBV6-6	.	.	TRBJ1-1	CASTAGSTNTEAFF	TGTGCCAGCACCGCGGGCAGCACAAACACTGAAGCTTTCTTT
18	TRBV15	.	TRBD1	TRBJ2-1	CATSRVGRGSSSYNEQFF	TGTGCCACCAGCAGAGTTGGCAGGGGGAGTAGCTCCTACAATGAGCAGTTCTTC
14	TRBV7-9	few	TRBD1	TRBJ1-5	CASSSDRVGQPQHF	TGTGCCAGCAGCTCCGACAGGGTAGGTCAGCCCCAGCATTTT
14	TRBV3-1/TRBV3-2	few	.	TRBJ1-2	CASSQAVNFYGYTF	TGTGCCAGCAGCCAAGCGGTGAACTTCTATGGCTACACCTTC
12	TRBV2	.	.	TRBJ1-2	CASSDRGYGYTF	TGTGCCAGCAGTGATCGCGGTTATGGCTACACCTTC
14	TRBV28	.	TRBD1	TRBJ1-6	CASSLITGDSPLHF	TGTGCCAGCAGCCTCATCACAGGGGATTCACCCCTCCACTTT
14	TRBV5-1	.	.	TRBJ1-1	CASSIQGRGTEAFF	TGCGCCAGCAGCATACAGGGTCGAGGGACTGAAGCTTTCTTT
15	TRBV28	.	.	TRBJ1-6	CASQSSGPQVSPLHF	TGTGCCAGCCAATCAAGCGGGCCCCAGGTCTCACCCCTCCACTTT
15	TRBV4-1	.	.	TRBJ1-1	CASSQDEVMNTEAFF	TGCGCCAGCAGCCAAGATGAGGTAATGAACACTGAAGCTTTCTTT
14	TRBV28	once	TRBD1	TRBJ1-1	CASSYIQGVTEAFF	TGTGCCAGCAGTTATATACAGGGGGTTACTGAAGCTTTCTTT
15	TRBV10-2	.	.	TRBJ1-5	CASTGPGGGNQPQHF	TGCGCCAGCACCGGGCCCGGGGGAGGCAATCAGCCCCAGCATTTT
14	TRBV19	.	.	TRBJ2-5	CASSIVPGEETQYF	TGTGCCAGTAGTATAGTTCCAGGGGAAGAGACCCAGTACTTC
17	TRBV3-1/TRBV3-2	.	.	TRBJ2-2	CASSQEDGRISPGELFF	TGTGCCAGCAGCCAGGAGGATGGGCGCATAAGTCCCGGGGAGCTGTTTTTT
17	TRBV18	.	.	TRBJ2-1	CASSPILIRRRSDEQFF	TGTGCCAGCTCACCAATTTTGATTCGGAGGAGGAGCGATGAGCAGTTCTTC
15	TRBV6-1	.	.	TRBJ2-6	CASSEQNSGANVLTF	TGTGCCAGCAGTGAACAAAACTCTGGGGCCAACGTCCTGACTTTC
13	TRBV5-4	.	.	TRBJ1-4	CASGGTGHEKLFF	TGTGCCAGCGGAGGGACGGGTCATGAAAAACTGTTTTTT
12	TRBV7-3	.	.	TRBJ2-2	CASSSQPGELFF	TGTGCCAGCAGCTCACAACCCGGGGAGCTGTTTTTT